This T cell receptor (beta chain) was identified in a study of CD8+CD57+ T cells in acquired aplastic anemia. Turning to the study itself: Mean yield of DNA from sorted CD4+ and CD8+ cells was 3 to 3.5 ug.

This CDR3 region has 15 residues. Germline V CDR1 and CDR2: LNHDA, SQIVND (reference sequence). V shed 6 bases and J shed 9 bases, with 21 bases lying between them. TCR beta VDJ combinations and CDR3 sequences were profiled from genomic DNA. Each CDR3 protein is one row after TCRdb ran MiXCR on the reads. Among about 290,000 distinct CDR3 sequences listed, roughly 61% were seen once. By flow cytometry, patients selected for sequencing had shown an expansion of CD8+CD57+ cells. The V and J genes are TRBV19 and TRBJ2-1, with a tentative D call TRBD2 (5 bases). The specimen was sorted CD4+, CD8+, or CD8+CD57+ T cells (not recorded which) from PBMCs. The source is a human donor with aplastic anemia. In nucleotides, the CDR3 is TGTGCCAGTAGCACACCCGGGGTCCGGTTGGTTGAGCAGTTCTTC. It translates to CASSTPGVRLVEQFF.